This is a list of T cell receptor beta chains from one sample in a study of graft-versus-host responses after intestinal transplantation. Clones were sequenced by immunoSEQ multiplex PCR, and TCRdb holds only the in-frame ones, with some missing. The data show about 90,000 clones, around 86% seen once. These receptors have no identified antigens. This sample comprised unstimulated CD8+ T cells sorted from spleen or lymph node cells, obtained before intestinal transplant. These receptors originate from a human donor who received an intestinal transplant. The CDR3 runs from the conserved cysteine through the conserved F or W. A D gene is named only where the DNA matches it firmly. Some rows have no size entry. The others give once, few or many, or a class for an expanded clone.

d_call: NA; clone_size: few; v_call: TRBV27; j_call: TRBJ1-5; cdr3_nt: TGTGCCAGCAGTGCGACGAGCAATCAGCCCCAGCATTTT; cdr3_aa: CASSATSNQPQHF
d_call: NA; clone_size: NA; v_call: TRBV9; j_call: TRBJ1-2; cdr3_nt: TGTGCCAGCAGCGGATCAGGGGCCTCGGACTATGGCTACACCTTC; cdr3_aa: CASSGSGASDYGYTF
d_call: NA; clone_size: NA; v_call: TRBV6-5; j_call: TRBJ2-7; cdr3_nt: TGTGCCAGCAGGCCGACCGTATCCTACGAGCAGTACTTC; cdr3_aa: CASRPTVSYEQYF
d_call: TRBD1; clone_size: few; v_call: TRBV6-1; j_call: TRBJ1-5; cdr3_nt: TGTGCCAGCAGTGAAGACAGGGGGCTGAATCAGCCCCAGCATTTT; cdr3_aa: CASSEDRGLNQPQHF
d_call: TRBD2; clone_size: NA; v_call: TRBV27; j_call: TRBJ2-7; cdr3_nt: TGTGCCAGCAGTTCTACCGTAGCGGGTGCAACCTACGAGCAGTACTTC; cdr3_aa: CASSSTVAGATYEQYF
d_call: TRBD1; clone_size: NA; v_call: TRBV11-3; j_call: TRBJ2-7; cdr3_nt: TGTGCCAGCAGAACTCCGGGACAGGGGAGTGACGAGCAGTACTTC; cdr3_aa: CASRTPGQGSDEQYF
d_call: NA; clone_size: NA; v_call: TRBV4-2; j_call: TRBJ2-5; cdr3_nt: TGTGCCAGCAGCCAATACAGGGAAGAGGGAGAGACCCAGTACTTC; cdr3_aa: CASSQYREEGETQYF
d_call: NA; clone_size: NA; v_call: TRBV28; j_call: TRBJ1-5; cdr3_nt: TGTGCCAGCAGTTTACGATGGTTGGGCAATCAGCCCCAGCATTTT; cdr3_aa: CASSLRWLGNQPQHF
d_call: TRBD1; clone_size: NA; v_call: TRBV10-3; j_call: TRBJ2-3; cdr3_nt: TGTGCCATCAGTGAAAGGGCGGACAGGAACACAGATACGCAGTATTTT; cdr3_aa: CAISERADRNTDTQYF
d_call: NA; clone_size: NA; v_call: TRBV5-6; j_call: TRBJ2-3; cdr3_nt: TGTGCCAGCAGCTTGGCCTCCGTAGATCCAGATACGCAGTATTTT; cdr3_aa: CASSLASVDPDTQYF
d_call: NA; clone_size: few; v_call: TRBV27; j_call: TRBJ2-3; cdr3_nt: TGTGCCAGCAGGAGGTTGCACCTAAGTTTTGATACGCAGTATTTT; cdr3_aa: CASRRLHLSFDTQYF
d_call: NA; clone_size: NA; v_call: TRBV25-1; j_call: TRBJ1-1; cdr3_nt: TGTGCCAGCACCCTAGGGAACACTGAAGCTTTCTTT; cdr3_aa: CASTLGNTEAFF
d_call: TRBD1; clone_size: NA; v_call: TRBV6-1; j_call: TRBJ2-7; cdr3_nt: TGTGCCAGCAGATCCGGACAGGGTCACGACGAGCAGTACTTC; cdr3_aa: CASRSGQGHDEQYF
d_call: TRBD1; clone_size: NA; v_call: TRBV28; j_call: TRBJ2-3; cdr3_nt: TGTGCCAGCAGTTTATGGGACAGGGGGTATACAGATACGCAGTATTTT; cdr3_aa: CASSLWDRGYTDTQYF
d_call: NA; clone_size: NA; v_call: TRBV23-1; j_call: TRBJ2-6; cdr3_nt: TGCGCCAGCAGTCAATTCACCGGGACCGGTAAAAGGGCCCTCTCTGGGGCCAACGTCCTGACTTTC; cdr3_aa: CASSQFTGTGKRALSGANVLTF
d_call: NA; clone_size: NA; v_call: TRBV9; j_call: TRBJ2-4; cdr3_nt: TGTGCCAGCAGCCAGGGGCAGGGGGCCAAAAACATTCAGTACTTC; cdr3_aa: CASSQGQGAKNIQYF
d_call: TRBD1; clone_size: NA; v_call: TRBV6-1; j_call: TRBJ2-3; cdr3_nt: TGTGCCAGCAGTGAATGGGGCGAGACAGGGGCGATCACAGATACGCAGTATTTT; cdr3_aa: CASSEWGETGAITDTQYF
d_call: NA; clone_size: NA; v_call: TRBV6-5; j_call: TRBJ2-5; cdr3_nt: TGTGCCAGCAGTTACGGGGATTCGGAGACCCAGTACTTC; cdr3_aa: CASSYGDSETQYF
d_call: NA; clone_size: once; v_call: TRBV5-1; j_call: TRBJ2-5; cdr3_nt: TGCGCCAGCAGCTTGGTGGGGGGCGCGAAAAGGACCCAGTACTTC; cdr3_aa: CASSLVGGAKRTQYF
d_call: TRBD2; clone_size: NA; v_call: TRBV9; j_call: TRBJ2-3; cdr3_nt: TGTGCCAGCAGCCCTAGCGGGGGGGCTGGGAATACGCAGTATTTT; cdr3_aa: CASSPSGGAGNTQYF
d_call: NA; clone_size: NA; v_call: TRBV5-5; j_call: TRBJ2-1; cdr3_nt: TGTGCCAGCAGCTTGGCGAATGAGCAGTTCTTC; cdr3_aa: CASSLANEQFF
d_call: TRBD1; clone_size: NA; v_call: TRBV27; j_call: TRBJ1-2; cdr3_nt: TGTGCCAGCAGTTTAGGGCAGGGGGCAAGCTACACCTTC; cdr3_aa: CASSLGQGASYTF
d_call: NA; clone_size: once; v_call: TRBV29-1; j_call: TRBJ1-1; cdr3_nt: TGCAGCGTTGAGGACGGAAACACTGAAGCTTTCTTT; cdr3_aa: CSVEDGNTEAFF
d_call: TRBD1; clone_size: NA; v_call: TRBV29-1; j_call: TRBJ1-5; cdr3_nt: TGCAGCGTTGCGTGGACAGGGGGGAATCAGCCCCAGCATTTT; cdr3_aa: CSVAWTGGNQPQHF
d_call: NA; clone_size: once; v_call: TRBV7-2; j_call: TRBJ1-1; cdr3_nt: TGTGCCAGCAGGTTCGACATTAACACTGAAGCTTTCTTT; cdr3_aa: CASRFDINTEAFF
d_call: TRBD2; clone_size: NA; v_call: TRBV6-5; j_call: TRBJ2-5; cdr3_nt: TGTGCCAGCAGTGGGACTAGCGGGGTCCAAGAGACCCAGTACTTC; cdr3_aa: CASSGTSGVQETQYF
d_call: NA; clone_size: NA; v_call: TRBV6-5; j_call: TRBJ1-2; cdr3_nt: TGTGCCAGCAGTTACTCGGCAGGGAACTATGGCTACACCTTC; cdr3_aa: CASSYSAGNYGYTF
d_call: NA; clone_size: NA; v_call: TRBV13; j_call: TRBJ2-7; cdr3_nt: TGTGCCAGCAGCTTAGAAGAGCAAGAGCAGTACTTC; cdr3_aa: CASSLEEQEQYF
d_call: TRBD2; clone_size: NA; v_call: TRBV7-8; j_call: TRBJ2-1; cdr3_nt: TGTGCCAGCAGCATTGCTAGCGGGAGCTACAATGAGCAGTTCTTC; cdr3_aa: CASSIASGSYNEQFF
d_call: TRBD2; clone_size: NA; v_call: TRBV27; j_call: TRBJ2-7; cdr3_nt: TGTGCCAGCAGTTTGACTAGCGCCTACGAGCAGTACTTC; cdr3_aa: CASSLTSAYEQYF
d_call: TRBD1; clone_size: NA; v_call: TRBV27; j_call: TRBJ2-7; cdr3_nt: TGTGCCAGCAGTTTGTCGGGACAGCATTACGAGCAGTACTTC; cdr3_aa: CASSLSGQHYEQYF
d_call: TRBD1; clone_size: NA; v_call: TRBV2; j_call: TRBJ2-2; cdr3_nt: TGTGCCAGCAGTGAAGGGCAGGGGGCCGGGGAGCTGTTTTTT; cdr3_aa: CASSEGQGAGELFF
d_call: NA; clone_size: NA; v_call: TRBV6-1; j_call: TRBJ2-7; cdr3_nt: TGTGCCAGCAGTGAGGAGTTCTACGAGCAGTACTTC; cdr3_aa: CASSEEFYEQYF
d_call: TRBD2; clone_size: NA; v_call: TRBV2; j_call: TRBJ2-1; cdr3_nt: TGTGCCAGCAGAGGACTAGCGGGCAACCCCATCTCCTACAATGAGCAGTTCTTC; cdr3_aa: CASRGLAGNPISYNEQFF
d_call: NA; clone_size: NA; v_call: TRBV11-3; j_call: TRBJ2-7; cdr3_nt: TGTGCCAGCAGCCCTAGTGGAGGCGCCGAGCAGTACTTC; cdr3_aa: CASSPSGGAEQYF
d_call: NA; clone_size: NA; v_call: TRBV27; j_call: TRBJ2-7; cdr3_nt: TGTGCCAGCAGTTCCATGGGGGGCCCCTACGAGCAGTACTTC; cdr3_aa: CASSSMGGPYEQYF
d_call: TRBD1; clone_size: NA; v_call: TRBV13; j_call: TRBJ1-6; cdr3_nt: TGTGCCAGCAGCTTAGGCCCGACAGGGATTAATTCACCCCTCCACTTT; cdr3_aa: CASSLGPTGINSPLHF
d_call: TRBD1; clone_size: NA; v_call: TRBV27; j_call: TRBJ1-2; cdr3_nt: TGTGCCAGCAGTATCTCCGGGACAGGGAACTATGGCTACACCTTC; cdr3_aa: CASSISGTGNYGYTF
d_call: NA; clone_size: NA; v_call: TRBV19; j_call: TRBJ1-6; cdr3_nt: TGTGCCAGTGCATTCGGGAGGGCAGCTCTCCATTCACCCCTCCACTTT; cdr3_aa: CASAFGRAALHSPLHF
d_call: NA; clone_size: once; v_call: TRBV7-6; j_call: TRBJ1-2; cdr3_nt: TGTGCCAGCAGCTTAACCCCTGTCGGCCACTATGGCTACACCTTC; cdr3_aa: CASSLTPVGHYGYTF
d_call: NA; clone_size: NA; v_call: TRBV19; j_call: TRBJ1-4; cdr3_nt: TGTGCCAGTAGTATGCCGGGGGACGAAAAACTGTTTTTT; cdr3_aa: CASSMPGDEKLFF
d_call: TRBD2; clone_size: NA; v_call: TRBV7-3; j_call: TRBJ2-1; cdr3_nt: TGTGCCAGCAGCTTAGAAGCGGGGGCTGAGCAGTTCTTC; cdr3_aa: CASSLEAGAEQFF
d_call: NA; clone_size: NA; v_call: TRBV27; j_call: TRBJ2-3; cdr3_nt: TGTGCCAGCAGTTCCGACCATAGCAGCACTAGCACAGATACGCAGTATTTT; cdr3_aa: CASSSDHSSTSTDTQYF
d_call: TRBD2; clone_size: NA; v_call: TRBV11-2; j_call: TRBJ2-5; cdr3_nt: TGTGCCAGCAGCTCCGTGACTAGCGGGAGGGCATGGCAGACCCAGTACTTC; cdr3_aa: CASSSVTSGRAWQTQYF
d_call: NA; clone_size: NA; v_call: TRBV2; j_call: TRBJ1-2; cdr3_nt: TGTGCCAGCAGTGTAGCGGGGGCCGACTATGGCTACACCTTC; cdr3_aa: CASSVAGADYGYTF
d_call: TRBD1; clone_size: NA; v_call: TRBV28; j_call: TRBJ1-2; cdr3_nt: TGTGCCAGCAGCCTGGGACAGCTCTGGGGCTACACCTTC; cdr3_aa: CASSLGQLWGYTF
d_call: NA; clone_size: once; v_call: TRBV5-1; j_call: TRBJ2-5; cdr3_nt: TGCGCCAGCAGCTGGGGGATATCAGAGACCCAGTACTTC; cdr3_aa: CASSWGISETQYF
d_call: TRBD1; clone_size: NA; v_call: TRBV9; j_call: TRBJ2-3; cdr3_nt: TGTGCCAGCAGCGTTCGGACAGGGGACGGGGATACGCAGTATTTT; cdr3_aa: CASSVRTGDGDTQYF
d_call: TRBD1; clone_size: NA; v_call: TRBV6-1; j_call: TRBJ1-1; cdr3_nt: TGTGCCAGCAGTCCCGGGACAGAGAACACTGAAGCTTTCTTT; cdr3_aa: CASSPGTENTEAFF
d_call: NA; clone_size: NA; v_call: TRBV4-1; j_call: TRBJ2-7; cdr3_nt: TGCGCCAGCAGCCAAGGAGGTGGAGCGTACTTC; cdr3_aa: CASSQGGGAYF
d_call: NA; clone_size: NA; v_call: TRBV7-3; j_call: TRBJ2-1; cdr3_nt: TGTGCCAGCAGCTTAAGGGTAGGCAATGAGCAGTTCTTC; cdr3_aa: CASSLRVGNEQFF
d_call: NA; clone_size: few; v_call: TRBV27; j_call: TRBJ2-7; cdr3_nt: TGTGCCAGCAGTTTTTCGGGCGGGAATGGAGACTACGAGCAGTACTTC; cdr3_aa: CASSFSGGNGDYEQYF
d_call: NA; clone_size: NA; v_call: TRBV5-1; j_call: TRBJ2-5; cdr3_nt: TGCGCCAGCAGCCCGTACAGGGACCAAGAGACCCAGTACTTC; cdr3_aa: CASSPYRDQETQYF
d_call: NA; clone_size: NA; v_call: TRBV28; j_call: TRBJ2-7; cdr3_nt: TGTGCCAGCAGTTTAATAGGGTGGAACTTCGCCTACGAGCAGTACTTC; cdr3_aa: CASSLIGWNFAYEQYF
d_call: NA; clone_size: NA; v_call: TRBV6-1; j_call: TRBJ2-5; cdr3_nt: TGTGCCAGCAGTCTGGCGGGGGCCATTCAAGAGACCCAGTACTTC; cdr3_aa: CASSLAGAIQETQYF
d_call: TRBD1; clone_size: NA; v_call: TRBV7-9; j_call: TRBJ2-1; cdr3_nt: TGTGCCAGCAGCTTAGGGGGACAGATCCCCTACAATGAGCAGTTCTTC; cdr3_aa: CASSLGGQIPYNEQFF
d_call: NA; clone_size: NA; v_call: TRBV6-6; j_call: TRBJ2-7; cdr3_nt: TGTGCCAGCAGTTACTCGATCAGGGGAACCTACGAGCAGTACTTC; cdr3_aa: CASSYSIRGTYEQYF
d_call: TRBD1; clone_size: few; v_call: TRBV6-5; j_call: TRBJ1-4; cdr3_nt: TGTGCCAGCAGTTACTCGACAGGGTCAAATGAAAAACTGTTTTTT; cdr3_aa: CASSYSTGSNEKLFF
d_call: NA; clone_size: NA; v_call: TRBV11-2; j_call: TRBJ2-2; cdr3_nt: TGTGCCAGCAGCTTTGAAGGTGCCGGGGAGCTGTTTTTT; cdr3_aa: CASSFEGAGELFF
d_call: NA; clone_size: NA; v_call: TRBV20-1; j_call: TRBJ2-3; cdr3_nt: TGCAGTGCCGTAACAGATACGCAGTATTTT; cdr3_aa: CSAVTDTQYF